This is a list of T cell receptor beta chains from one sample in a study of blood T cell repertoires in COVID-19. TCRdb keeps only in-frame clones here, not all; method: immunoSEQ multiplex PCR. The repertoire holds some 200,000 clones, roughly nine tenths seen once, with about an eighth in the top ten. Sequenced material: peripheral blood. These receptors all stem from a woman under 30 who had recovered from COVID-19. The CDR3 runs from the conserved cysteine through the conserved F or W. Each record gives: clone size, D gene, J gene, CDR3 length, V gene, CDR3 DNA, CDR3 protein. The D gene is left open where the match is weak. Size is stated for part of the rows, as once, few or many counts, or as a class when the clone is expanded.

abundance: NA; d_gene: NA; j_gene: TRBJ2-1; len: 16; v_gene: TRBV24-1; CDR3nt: TGTGCCACCAGTGATTCGGCGGGACAGACCTACAATGAGCAGTTCTTC; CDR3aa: CATSDSAGQTYNEQFF
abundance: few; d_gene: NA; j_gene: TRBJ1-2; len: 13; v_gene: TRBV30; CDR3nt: TGTGCCTGGAGTGTACTCAGGCCGACTGGCTACACCTTC; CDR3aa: CAWSVLRPTGYTF
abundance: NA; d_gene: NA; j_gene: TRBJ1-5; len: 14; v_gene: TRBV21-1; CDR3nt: TGTGCCAGCAGCAAAGGTAACAGGGTCTCGCCCCAGCATTTT; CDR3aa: CASSKGNRVSPQHF
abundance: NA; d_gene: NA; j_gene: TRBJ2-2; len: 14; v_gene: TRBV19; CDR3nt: TGTGCCAGTAGGTCGCCCCCACGGACCGGGGAGCTGTTTTTT; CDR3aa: CASRSPPRTGELFF
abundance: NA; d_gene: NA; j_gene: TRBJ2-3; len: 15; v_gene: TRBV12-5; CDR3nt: TGTGCTAGTGGCCTAGTCGTAAAATCCACAGATACGCAGTATTTT; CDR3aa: CASGLVVKSTDTQYF
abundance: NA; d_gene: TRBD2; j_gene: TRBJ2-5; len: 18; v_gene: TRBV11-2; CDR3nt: TGTGCCAGCAGTGCCGGGACTAGCGGGAGGGGCACCCAAGAGACCCAGTACTTC; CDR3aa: CASSAGTSGRGTQETQYF
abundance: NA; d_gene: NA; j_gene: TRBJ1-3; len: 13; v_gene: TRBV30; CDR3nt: TGTGCCTGGGACAGAGACTCTGGAAACACCATATATTTT; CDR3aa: CAWDRDSGNTIYF
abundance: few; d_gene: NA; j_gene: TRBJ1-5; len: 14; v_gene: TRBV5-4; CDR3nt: TGTGCCAGCAGCTTGGATCCGGGCAATCAGCCCCAGCATTTT; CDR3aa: CASSLDPGNQPQHF
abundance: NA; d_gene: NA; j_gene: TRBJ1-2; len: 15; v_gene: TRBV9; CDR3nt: TGTGCCAGCAGCGCCCGTACAGGATCTCCCTATGGCTACACCTTC; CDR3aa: CASSARTGSPYGYTF
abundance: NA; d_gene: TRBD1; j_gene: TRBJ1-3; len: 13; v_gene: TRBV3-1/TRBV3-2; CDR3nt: TGTGCCAGCAGCCCGACAGGGGCGGACACCATATATTTT; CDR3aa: CASSPTGADTIYF
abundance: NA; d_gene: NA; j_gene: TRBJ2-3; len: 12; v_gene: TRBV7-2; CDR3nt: TGTGCCAGCAGCCTTCCAGGGGATACGCAGTATTTT; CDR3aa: CASSLPGDTQYF
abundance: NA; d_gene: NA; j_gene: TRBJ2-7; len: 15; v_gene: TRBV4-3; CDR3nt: TGCGCCAGCAGCCCAACCCCGGGACATTCCTACGAGCAGTACTTC; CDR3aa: CASSPTPGHSYEQYF
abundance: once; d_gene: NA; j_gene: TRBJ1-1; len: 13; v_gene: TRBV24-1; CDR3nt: TGTGCCACCAGTGATCCAGGGAACACTGAAGCTTTCTTT; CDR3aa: CATSDPGNTEAFF
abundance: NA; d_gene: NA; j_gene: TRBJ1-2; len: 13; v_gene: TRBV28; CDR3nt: TGTGCCACCTTTATAGGGGCCGGCTATGGCTACACCTTC; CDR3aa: CATFIGAGYGYTF
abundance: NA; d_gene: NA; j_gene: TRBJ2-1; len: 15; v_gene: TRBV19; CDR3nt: TGTGCCAGTAGTATAGAAGTACGGGGGGCGAATGAGCAGTTCTTC; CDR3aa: CASSIEVRGANEQFF
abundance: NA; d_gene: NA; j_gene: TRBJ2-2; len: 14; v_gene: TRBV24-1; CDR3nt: TGTGCCACCAGTGATTCTTTAGCGTCCGGGGAGCTGTTTTTT; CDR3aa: CATSDSLASGELFF
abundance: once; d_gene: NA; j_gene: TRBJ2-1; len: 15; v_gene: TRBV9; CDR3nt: TGTGCCAGCGGGAGGTCCGGGTTGGGGTACAATGAGCAGTTCTTC; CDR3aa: CASGRSGLGYNEQFF
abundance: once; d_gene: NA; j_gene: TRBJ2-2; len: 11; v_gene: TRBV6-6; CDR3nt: TGTGCCAGCAGCCCAGAAGAGGAGCTGTTTTTT; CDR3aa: CASSPEEELFF
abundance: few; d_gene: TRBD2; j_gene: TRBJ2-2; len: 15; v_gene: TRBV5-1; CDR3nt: TGCGCCAGCAGCGCCGTAGCGGGAGTTGGCGGGGAGCTGTTTTTT; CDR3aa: CASSAVAGVGGELFF
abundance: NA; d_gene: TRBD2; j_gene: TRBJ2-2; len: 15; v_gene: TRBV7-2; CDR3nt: TGTGCCAGCAGCTTACTAGCGGGAGGGACCGGGGAGCTGTTTTTT; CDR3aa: CASSLLAGGTGELFF
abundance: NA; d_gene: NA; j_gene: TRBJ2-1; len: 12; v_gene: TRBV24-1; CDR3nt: TGTGCCACCAGTGACTCGGGATGGCGCCAGTTCTTC; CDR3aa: CATSDSGWRQFF
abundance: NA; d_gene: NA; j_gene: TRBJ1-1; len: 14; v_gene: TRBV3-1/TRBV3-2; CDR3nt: TGTGCCAGCAGCCCTAGACAGGATCGGACTGAAGCTTTCTTT; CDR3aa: CASSPRQDRTEAFF
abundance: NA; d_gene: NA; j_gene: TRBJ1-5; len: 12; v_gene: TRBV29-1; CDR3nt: TGCACCCCCCCTTCAGGGTCTCAGCCCCAGCATTTT; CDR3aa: CTPPSGSQPQHF
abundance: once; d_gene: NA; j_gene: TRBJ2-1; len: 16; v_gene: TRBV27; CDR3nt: TGTGCCAGCAGTTTATCGGCGGCCCTAACCAACAATGAGCAGTTCTTC; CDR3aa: CASSLSAALTNNEQFF
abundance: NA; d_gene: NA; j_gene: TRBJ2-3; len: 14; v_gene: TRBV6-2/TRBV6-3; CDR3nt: TGTGCCAGCAGTTACGCGAGTGGCACAGATACGCAGTATTTT; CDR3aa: CASSYASGTDTQYF
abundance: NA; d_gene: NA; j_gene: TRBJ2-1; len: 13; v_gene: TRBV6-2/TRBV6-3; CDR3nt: TGTGCCAGCAGTTACTTTAAGCGGCTTGAGCAGTTCTTC; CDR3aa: CASSYFKRLEQFF
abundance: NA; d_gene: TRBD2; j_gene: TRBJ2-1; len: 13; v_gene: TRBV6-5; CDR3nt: TGTGCCACTAGCCGGGAGGGCCTCAATGAGCAGTTCTTC; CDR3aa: CATSREGLNEQFF
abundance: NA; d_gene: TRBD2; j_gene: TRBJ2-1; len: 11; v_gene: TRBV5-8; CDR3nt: TGTGCCAGCACGGGGGGGGATGAGCAGTTCTTC; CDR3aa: CASTGGDEQFF
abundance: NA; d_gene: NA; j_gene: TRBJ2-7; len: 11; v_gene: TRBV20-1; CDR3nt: TGCAGTGCTCTGGACAGTTACGAGCAGTACTTC; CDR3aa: CSALDSYEQYF
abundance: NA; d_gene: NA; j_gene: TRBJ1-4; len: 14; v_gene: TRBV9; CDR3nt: TGTGCCAGCAGCGACCAGGGTCATGGGGAAAAACTGTTTTTT; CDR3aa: CASSDQGHGEKLFF
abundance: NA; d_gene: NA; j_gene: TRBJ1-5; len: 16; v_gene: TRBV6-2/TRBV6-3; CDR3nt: TGTGCCAGCAGTTACGGTTTGAGACAGAGCCCTCCGCCCCAGCATTTT; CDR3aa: CASSYGLRQSPPPQHF
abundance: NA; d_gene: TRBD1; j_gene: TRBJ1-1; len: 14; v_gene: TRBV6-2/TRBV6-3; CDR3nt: TGTGCCAGCAGCAGAGATGGGACAGCCACTGAAGCTTTCTTT; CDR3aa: CASSRDGTATEAFF
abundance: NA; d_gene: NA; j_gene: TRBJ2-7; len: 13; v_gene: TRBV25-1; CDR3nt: TGTGCCAGCAGTGAATACAGGGGCTACGAGCAGTACTTC; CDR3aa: CASSEYRGYEQYF
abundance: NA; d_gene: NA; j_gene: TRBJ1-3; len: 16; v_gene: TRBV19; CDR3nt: TGTGCCAGTCGCAGGAATACAGGCTACTCTGGAAACACCATATATTTT; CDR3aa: CASRRNTGYSGNTIYF
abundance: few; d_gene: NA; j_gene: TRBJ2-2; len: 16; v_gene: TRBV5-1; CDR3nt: TGCGCCAGCAGCGCGATTCGACAGAGAAGCACCGGGGAGCTGTTTTTT; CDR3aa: CASSAIRQRSTGELFF
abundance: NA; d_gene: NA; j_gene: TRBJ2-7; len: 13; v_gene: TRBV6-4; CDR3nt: TGTGCCAGCAGTTTTCCGGGACACTACGAGCAGTACTTC; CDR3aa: CASSFPGHYEQYF
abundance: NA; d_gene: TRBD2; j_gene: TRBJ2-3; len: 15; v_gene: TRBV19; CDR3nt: TGTGCCAGTAGTATCTCTAGCGGGAGTGCAGATACGCAGTATTTT; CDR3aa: CASSISSGSADTQYF
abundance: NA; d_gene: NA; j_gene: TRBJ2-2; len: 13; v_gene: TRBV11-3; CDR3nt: TGTGCCAGCACCCCCCGCGGAACCGGGGAGCTGTTTTTT; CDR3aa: CASTPRGTGELFF
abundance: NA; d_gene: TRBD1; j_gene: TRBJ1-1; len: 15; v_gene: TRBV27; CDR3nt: TGTGCCAGCAGTCCTGGGGACAGGGGTCCCTTGAGGGCTTTCTTT; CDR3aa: CASSPGDRGPLRAFF
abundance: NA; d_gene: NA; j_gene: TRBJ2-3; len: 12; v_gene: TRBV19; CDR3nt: TGTGCCAGTAGTCCAGACAGGTATACGCAGTATTTT; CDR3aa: CASSPDRYTQYF
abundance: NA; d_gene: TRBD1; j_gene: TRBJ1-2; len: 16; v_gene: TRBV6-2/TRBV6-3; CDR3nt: TGTGCCAGCAGCGCTTTGACAGGGGCGATAAACTATGGCTACACCTTC; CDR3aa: CASSALTGAINYGYTF
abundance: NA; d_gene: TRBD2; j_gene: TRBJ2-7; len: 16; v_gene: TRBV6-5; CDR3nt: TGTGCCAGCAGTTACTCTAGCGGGAGGGGGTACTACGAGCAGTACTTC; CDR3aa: CASSYSSGRGYYEQYF
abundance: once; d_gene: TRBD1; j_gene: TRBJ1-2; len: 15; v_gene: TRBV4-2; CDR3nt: TGTGCCAGCAGCCAAGATCACTGGGACAGCTATGGCTACACCTTC; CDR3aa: CASSQDHWDSYGYTF
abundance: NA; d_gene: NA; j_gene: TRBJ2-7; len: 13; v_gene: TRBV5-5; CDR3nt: TGTGCCAGCAGCTTGGCACTCCTCTACGAGCAGTACTTC; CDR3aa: CASSLALLYEQYF
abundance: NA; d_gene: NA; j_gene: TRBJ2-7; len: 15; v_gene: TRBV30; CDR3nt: TGTGCCTGGAGTAGGGGGGAGGGCCCTACCTACGAGCAGTACTTC; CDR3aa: CAWSRGEGPTYEQYF
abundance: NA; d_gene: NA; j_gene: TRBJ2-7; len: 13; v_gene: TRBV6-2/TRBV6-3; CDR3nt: TGTGCCAGCAGTTATTTGACACTCGTCGAGCAGTACTTC; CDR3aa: CASSYLTLVEQYF
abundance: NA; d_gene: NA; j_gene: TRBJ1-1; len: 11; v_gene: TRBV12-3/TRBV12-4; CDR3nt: TGTGCCAGCACCTACAACACTGAAGCTTTCTTT; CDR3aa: CASTYNTEAFF